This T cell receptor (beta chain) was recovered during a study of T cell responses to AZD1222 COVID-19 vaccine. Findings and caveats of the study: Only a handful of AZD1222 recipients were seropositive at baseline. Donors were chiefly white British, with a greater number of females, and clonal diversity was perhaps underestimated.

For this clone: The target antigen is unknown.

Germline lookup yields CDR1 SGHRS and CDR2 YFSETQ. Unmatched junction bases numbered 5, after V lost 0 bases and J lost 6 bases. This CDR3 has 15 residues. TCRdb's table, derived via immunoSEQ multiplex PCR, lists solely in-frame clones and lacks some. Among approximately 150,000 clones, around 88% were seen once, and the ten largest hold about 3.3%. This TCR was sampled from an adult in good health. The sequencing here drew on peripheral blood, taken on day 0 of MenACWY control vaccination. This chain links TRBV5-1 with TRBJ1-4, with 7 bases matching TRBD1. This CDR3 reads CASSLEGQQYEKLFF. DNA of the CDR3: TGCGCCAGCAGCTTGGAGGGACAGCAGTATGAAAAACTGTTTTTT.